These 16 T cell receptor beta chains were sequenced from one sample in a study of cytomegalovirus exposure and HLA in healthy donors. Researchers ran the PCR with 60 Vbeta and 13 Jbeta primers. Assay used: immunoSEQ multiplex PCR; TCRdb lists only in-frame clones, some missing. The sample holds a few hundred thousand clones, about nine tenths seen once. Sequencing was done on a sample of PBMCs. All receptors derive from a girl aged 2 to 9 in good health and CMV-seronegative.

This clone was counted a single time. This rearrangement joins TRBV20-1 to TRBJ2-5; D uncertain. This CDR3 is 11 amino acids long. The V gene lost 3 bases and the J gene lost 5 bases, with 7 bases spanning the gap. Germline V gene data show CDR1 as DFQATT and CDR2 as SNEGSKA (reference sequence). Here the CDR3 DNA reads TGCAGTGCTAGCGTCCCGGAGACCCAGTACTTC. This codes for CSASVPETQYF.

The CDR3 DNA reads as TGCGCCAGCAGCCAAGATCGAGGACAGGGGGCGCGGGGGGCCTATCAGCCCCAGCATTTT. It encodes CASSQDRGQGARGAYQPQHF. This chain joins TRBV4-1 and TRBJ1-5; 11 bases align to TRBD1. The germline gives CDR1 MGHRA, CDR2 YSYEKL. V shed 0 bases and J 5 bases; nucleotides not matched to a gene: 15. This CDR3 has 20 residues.

The J gene is TRBJ1-2, the V gene TRBV6-5; 7 bases agree with TRBD1. CDR1 is MNHEY, CDR2 SVGAGI, per germline. The CDR3 consists of 14 residues. The V and J ends lost 6 bases and 4 bases, in that order; junction bases with no gene match: 8. This CDR3 reads CASRPGQNIYGYTF. For the CDR3, the DNA is TGTGCCAGCAGGCCGGGACAGAATATCTATGGCTACACCTTC.

The chain has TRBV15 and TRBJ2-7; 8 nucleotides match TRBD1. V shed 1 base, J shed 3 bases, and the junction held 5 bases outside the gene matches. Per germline, CDR1 LNHNV and CDR2 YYDKDF (reference sequence). This CDR3 comprises 15 residues. The CDR3 loop reads CATSRGTGSGYEQYF. For the CDR3, the DNA is TGTGCCACCAGCAGAGGGACAGGGAGCGGCTACGAGCAGTACTTC.

CDR3 sequence reads: CASSESGTSYEQYF. The CDR3 coding sequence is TGTGCCAGCAGTGAATCCGGGACTAGCTACGAGCAGTACTTC. The rearrangement uses TRBV2 and TRBJ2-7; 8 positions match TRBD2. The CDR3 sequence is 14 residues long. Germline-derived CDR1 and CDR2 are SNHLY and FYNNEI. V gave up 2 bases and J gave up 3 bases; unmatched junction bases: 3. Filled out from reference TRBV2 and TRBJ2-7, the complete variable domain reads EPEVTQTPSHQVTQMGQEVILRCVPISNHLYFYWYRQILGQKVEFLVSFYNNEISEKSEIFDDQFSVERPDGSNFTLKIRSTKLEDSAMYFCASSESGTSYEQYFGPGTRLTVT.

V and J are TRBV28 and TRBJ1-6; no reliable D call. CDR1 is MDHEN and CDR2 is SYDVKM in the germline V gene. The CDR3 length is 15 residues. Trimming pared 1 base from V and 8 bases from J, leaving 12 bases between. The CDR3 loop reads CASSLYRYQDSPLHF. As DNA, the CDR3 is TGTGCCAGCAGTTTATACAGATATCAGGATTCACCCCTCCACTTT.

The rearrangement links TRBV18 to TRBJ2-3; the D is unclear. The ends were cut back, 2 bases at V and 1 base at J, with 10 bases in the middle. CDR3 length equals 15 residues. Germline values: CDR1 KGHSH, CDR2 LQKENI. The CDR3 region is CASSPMREGTDTQYF. The CDR3, as DNA: TGTGCCAGCTCACCAATGCGCGAGGGCACAGATACGCAGTATTTT.

The table lists this clone with a count of one. V and J are TRBV6-1 and TRBJ1-6; 7 positions match TRBD1. With V trimmed by 3 bases and J by 5 bases, 16 bases remained unmatched. The CDR3 is 19 residues long. The germline gives CDR1 MNHNS, CDR2 SASEGT. The CDR3 here is CASSELSYPGQPNNSPLHF. CDR3 coding DNA: TGTGCCAGCAGTGAGCTGTCTTACCCGGGACAGCCCAATAATTCACCCCTCCACTTT.

The genes are TRBV14 and TRBJ2-5; the D gene is possibly TRBD2 (6 bases). Germline-derived CDR1 and CDR2 are SGHDN and FVKESK. The V end was cut by 1 base, the J end by 5 bases, with 11 bases between. This CDR3 has 14 amino acids. CDR3 DNA sequence: TGTGCCAGCAGCCAAGGGCGCGGGACGGAGACCCAGTACTTC. Translated: CASSQGRGTETQYF.

In its sample, this clone was seen once. The rearrangement links TRBV15 to TRBJ2-2, with unresolved D. The germline V and J ends were trimmed by 5 bases and 3 bases, with 7 bases remaining between them. This CDR3 is built from 13 residues. The V gene's germline CDR1 is LNHNV and CDR2 YYDKDF (reference sequence). The CDR3 DNA follows: TGTGCCACCAGCGAGCGCGACACCGGGGAGCTGTTTTTT. Its protein product is CATSERDTGELFF.

The chain combines TRBV5-1 with TRBJ2-2; 11 bases fit TRBD2. Trimming removed 4 bases from V and 3 bases from J; junction bases left unmatched: 2. The germline gives CDR1 SGHRS, CDR2 YFSETQ. This CDR3 contains 15 residues. The CDR3 reads CASSGTSGHTGELFF. The CDR3 DNA reads TGCGCCAGCAGCGGGACTAGCGGTCACACCGGGGAGCTGTTTTTT.

CDR3 in DNA: TGTGCCAGCAGCGGAACTCCGGGACAGACTTACAATGAGCAGTTCTTC. This sequence encodes CASSGTPGQTYNEQFF. The rearrangement joins TRBV5-4 to TRBJ2-1; the match to TRBD1 covers 7 bases. The CDR3 runs to 16 residues. The germline gives CDR1 SGHNT, CDR2 YYREEE (reference sequence). V lost 4 bases, J lost 4 bases, and 11 bases stayed unmatched.

The chain combines TRBV5-1 with TRBJ1-1; 7 bases map to TRBD1. Germline V lookup: CDR1 SGHRS, CDR2 YFSETQ. There are 14 residues in the CDR3. Losses at the gene ends were 4 bases for V and 0 bases for J; bases not matched to a gene: 3. CDR3 sequence: CASSVGQMNTEAFF. The CDR3 DNA reads TGCGCCAGCAGCGTGGGACAGATGAACACTGAAGCTTTCTTT.

CDR3 DNA sequence: TGTGCCAGTAGTGTCCGACAGGGATCAAACACTGAAGCTTTCTTT. It translates to CASSVRQGSNTEAFF. The J gene is TRBJ1-1, the V gene TRBV19; 7 nucleotides align to TRBD1. Trimming cost V 5 bases and J 2 bases; bases outside gene matches: 8. The CDR3 has 15 residues. CDR1 LNHDA and CDR2 SQIVND come from the germline V gene (reference sequence).

The sample holds one count of this clone. The rearrangement uses TRBV7-8 and TRBJ1-4, with D unclear. V lost 5 bases, J lost 8 bases, and 12 bases lay in between. The CDR3 has 13 amino acids. Per germline, CDR1 SGHVS and CDR2 FQNEAQ. CDR3 sequence reads: CASSRGSEEKLFF. The CDR3 region has the DNA TGTGCCAGCAGCCGAGGGTCTGAGGAAAAACTGTTTTTT.

The gene calls are TRBV20-1 and TRBJ2-3; TRBD2 aligns across 10 bases. This CDR3 contains 10 residues. Germline CDR1 DFQATT, CDR2 SNEGSKA (reference sequence). CDR3: CTGTSASQYF. In DNA form, the CDR3 reads TGCACCGGGACTAGCGCGTCGCAGTATTTT.